This T cell receptor beta chain emerged from a study of T cell repertoires in cytomegalovirus infection. Study-level information: Carrying CMV and the relevant HLA type showed in public TCR beta signatures. The study, taken as a whole, reports: Dominant in the ex vivo response were TCR beta clonotypes restricted by HLA-C and specific for CMV. Carriers of CMV and the relevant HLA type were discriminated by public TCR beta frequency.

TCRdb called the reads again in MiXCR, with one record for every CDR3 protein. The sample yields fewer than 350,000 distinct CDR3 sequences, 29% seen once. As regards this clonotype: No antigen is known for it.

Germline V gives CDR1 SGDLS, CDR2 YYNGEE. The CDR3 spans 16 residues. After removal of 0 bases from V and 5 bases from J, the junction contained 7 bases not matched to a gene. Here the sequenced sample was cultured PBMCs, taken from culture after CMV antigen stimulation. The source is a human donor in good health (CMV status not recorded). Some clones in this sample may be carry-over from other donors' samples. This chain links TRBV9 with TRBJ2-3; 9 nucleotides align to TRBD2. CDR3 sequence reads: CASSVDVAGARDTQYF. The CDR3 DNA reads TGTGCCAGCAGCGTAGACGTAGCGGGGGCGAGAGATACGCAGTATTTT.